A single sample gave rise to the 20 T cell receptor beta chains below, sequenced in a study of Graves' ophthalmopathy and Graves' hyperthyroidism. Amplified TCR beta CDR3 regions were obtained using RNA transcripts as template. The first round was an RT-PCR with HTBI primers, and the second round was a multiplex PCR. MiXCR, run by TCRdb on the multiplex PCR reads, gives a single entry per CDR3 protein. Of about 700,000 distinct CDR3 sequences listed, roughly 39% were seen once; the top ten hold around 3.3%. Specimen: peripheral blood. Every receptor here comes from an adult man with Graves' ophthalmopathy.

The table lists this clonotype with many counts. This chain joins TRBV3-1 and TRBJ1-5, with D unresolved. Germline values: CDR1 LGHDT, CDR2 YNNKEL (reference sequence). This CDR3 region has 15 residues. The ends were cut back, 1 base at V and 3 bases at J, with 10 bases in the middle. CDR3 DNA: TGTGCCAGCAGCCAAGGGGCCAATCCCAATCAGCCCCAGCATTTT. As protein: CASSQGANPNQPQHF.

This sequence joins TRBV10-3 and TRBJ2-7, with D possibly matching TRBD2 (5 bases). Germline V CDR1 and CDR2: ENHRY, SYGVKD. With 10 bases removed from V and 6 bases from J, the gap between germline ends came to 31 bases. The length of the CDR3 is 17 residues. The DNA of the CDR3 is TGTGCCAGCTCCCCGAACATTTATCTGGGAGAGGCGTCCGAGCAGTACTTC. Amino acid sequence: CASSPNIYLGEASEQYF.

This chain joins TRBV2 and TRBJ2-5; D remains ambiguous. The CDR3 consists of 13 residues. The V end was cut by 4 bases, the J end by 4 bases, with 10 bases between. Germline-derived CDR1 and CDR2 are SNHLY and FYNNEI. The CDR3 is CASSGSFRETQYF. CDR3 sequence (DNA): TGTGCCAGCAGTGGATCGTTCCGAGAGACCCAGTACTTC. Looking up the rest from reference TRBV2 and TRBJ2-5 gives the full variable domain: EPEVTQTPSHQVTQMGQEVILRCVPISNHLYFYWYRQILGQKVEFLVSFYNNEISEKSEIFDDQFSVERPDGSNFTLKIRSTKLEDSAMYFCASSGSFRETQYFGPGTRLLVL.

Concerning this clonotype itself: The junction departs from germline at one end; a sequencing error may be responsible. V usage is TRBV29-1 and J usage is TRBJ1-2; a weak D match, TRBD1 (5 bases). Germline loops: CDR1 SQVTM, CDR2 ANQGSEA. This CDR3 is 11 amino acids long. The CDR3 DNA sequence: TGCAGCTTGCAGGGCTTGGATGGCCACACCTTC. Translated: CSLQGLDGHTF.

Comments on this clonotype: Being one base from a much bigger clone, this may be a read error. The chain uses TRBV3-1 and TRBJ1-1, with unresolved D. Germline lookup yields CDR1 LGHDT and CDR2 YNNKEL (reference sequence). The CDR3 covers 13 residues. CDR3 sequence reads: CANSQSVGAEAFF. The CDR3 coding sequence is TGTGCCAACAGCCAATCTGTTGGGGCTGAAGCTTTCTTT. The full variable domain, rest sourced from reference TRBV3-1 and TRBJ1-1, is DTAVSQTPKYLVTQMGNDKSIKCEQNLGHDTMYWYKQDSKKFLKIMFSYNNKELIINETVPNRFSPKSPDKAHLNLHINSLELGDSAVYFCANSQSVGAEAFFGQGTRLTVV.

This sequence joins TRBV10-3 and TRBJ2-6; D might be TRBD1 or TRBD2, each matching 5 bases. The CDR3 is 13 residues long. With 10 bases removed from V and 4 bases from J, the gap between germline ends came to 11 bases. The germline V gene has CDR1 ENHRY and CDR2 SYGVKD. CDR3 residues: CATRDRGANVLTF. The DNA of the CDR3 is TGTGCCACACGGGACCGCGGGGCCAACGTCCTGACTTTC.

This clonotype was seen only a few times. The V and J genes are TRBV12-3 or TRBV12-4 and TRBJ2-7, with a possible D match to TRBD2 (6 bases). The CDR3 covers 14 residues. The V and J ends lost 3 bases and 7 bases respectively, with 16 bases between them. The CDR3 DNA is TGTGCCAGCAGTTTCGGGAGAGAGTTGAGGGAGCAGTACTTC. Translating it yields CASSFGRELREQYF.

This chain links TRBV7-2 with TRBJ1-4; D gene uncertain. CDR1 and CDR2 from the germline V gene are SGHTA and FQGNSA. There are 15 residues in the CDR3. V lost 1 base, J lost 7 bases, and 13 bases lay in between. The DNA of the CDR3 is TGTGCCAGCAGCTTAGGGTTGGCTTCGGGTGAAAAACTGTTTTTT. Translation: CASSLGLASGEKLFF.

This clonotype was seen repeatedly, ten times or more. CDR3 DNA sequence: TGTGCCAGCAGCTTAGGGGTAGCCACCTACGAGCAGTACTTC. It encodes CASSLGVATYEQYF. The V call is TRBV7-2, the J call TRBJ2-7, with D unresolved. V gave up 1 base and J gave up 2 bases, with 9 bases separating them. The CDR3 loop spans 14 amino acids. Germline V gives CDR1 SGHTA, CDR2 FQGNSA.

CDR3 nucleotide sequence: TGTGCCAGCAGCGAACGAGCTAGGACAGGGACAGATACGCAGTATTTT. Protein: CASSERARTGTDTQYF. V and J are TRBV12-3 or TRBV12-4 and TRBJ2-3, with TRBD1 matching 8 bases. The CDR3 covers 16 residues. V was pared by 6 bases and J by 3 bases, with 11 bases of the junction left unmatched.

DNA of the CDR3: TGTGCCACCTTGGCCGGGACAGGGGGCAACTACGAGCAGTACTTC. It codes for CATLAGTGGNYEQYF. The genes are TRBV10-3 and TRBJ2-7; 12 nucleotides line up with TRBD1. The CDR3 is made up of 15 amino acids. Germline CDR1 ENHRY, CDR2 SYGVKD. V dropped 10 bases and J dropped 3; count of bases not matched to a gene: 10.

CDR3 region: CASSNTPDRGSEKLFF. CDR3 sequence (DNA): TGTGCCAGCAGCAACACGCCGGACAGGGGAAGTGAAAAACTGTTTTTT. The rearrangement joins TRBV6-6 to TRBJ1-4; 9 bases fit TRBD1. The CDR3 is made up of 16 amino acids. Unmatched junction bases numbered 12, after V lost 6 bases and J lost 7 bases. From germline, CDR1 is MNHNY and CDR2 SVGAGI (reference sequence).

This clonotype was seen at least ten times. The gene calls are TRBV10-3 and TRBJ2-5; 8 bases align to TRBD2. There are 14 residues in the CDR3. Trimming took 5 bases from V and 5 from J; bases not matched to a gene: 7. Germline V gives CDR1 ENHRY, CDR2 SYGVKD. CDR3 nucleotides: TGTGCCATCAGTCCAGCGGGAGTGATGGAGACCCAGTACTTC. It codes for CAISPAGVMETQYF.

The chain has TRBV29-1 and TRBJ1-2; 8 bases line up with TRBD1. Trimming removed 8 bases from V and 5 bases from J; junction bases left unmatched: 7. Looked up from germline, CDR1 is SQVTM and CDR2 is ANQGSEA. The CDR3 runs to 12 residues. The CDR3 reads CSTSTGEYGYTF. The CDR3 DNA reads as TGCAGCACGTCGACAGGGGAGTATGGCTACACCTTC.

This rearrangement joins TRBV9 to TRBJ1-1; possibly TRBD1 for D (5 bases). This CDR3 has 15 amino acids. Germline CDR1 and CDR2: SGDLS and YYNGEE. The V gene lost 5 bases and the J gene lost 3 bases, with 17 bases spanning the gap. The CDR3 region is CASRTGRRTDTEAFF. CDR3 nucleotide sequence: TGTGCCAGCAGGACGGGGCGGAGGACGGACACTGAAGCTTTCTTT.

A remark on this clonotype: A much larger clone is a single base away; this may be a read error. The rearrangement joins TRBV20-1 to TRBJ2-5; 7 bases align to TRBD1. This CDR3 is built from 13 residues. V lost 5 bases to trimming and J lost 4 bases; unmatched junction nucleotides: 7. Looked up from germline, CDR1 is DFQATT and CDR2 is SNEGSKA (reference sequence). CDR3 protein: CSAGRTGRETQYF. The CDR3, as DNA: TGCAGTGCTGGGCGGACAGGTCGAGAGACCCAGTACTTC.

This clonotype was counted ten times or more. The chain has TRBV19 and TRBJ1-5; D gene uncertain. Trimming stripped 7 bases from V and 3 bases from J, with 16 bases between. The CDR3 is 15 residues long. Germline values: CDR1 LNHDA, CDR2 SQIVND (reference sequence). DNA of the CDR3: TGTGCCAGTACCGATAGAATCGGCTTCAATCAGCCCCAGCATTTT. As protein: CASTDRIGFNQPQHF.

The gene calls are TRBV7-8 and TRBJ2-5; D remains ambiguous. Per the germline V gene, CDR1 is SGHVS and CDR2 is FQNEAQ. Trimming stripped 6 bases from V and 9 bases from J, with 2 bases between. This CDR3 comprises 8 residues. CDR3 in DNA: TGTGCCAGCAGTGCCCAGTACTTC. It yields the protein CASSAQYF.

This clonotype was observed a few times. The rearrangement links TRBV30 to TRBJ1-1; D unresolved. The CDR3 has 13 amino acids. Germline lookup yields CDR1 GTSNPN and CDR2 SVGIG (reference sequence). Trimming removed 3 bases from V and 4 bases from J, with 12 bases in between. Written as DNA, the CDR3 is TGTGCCTGGAGCGGAGAGGGCCTCACTGAAGCTTTCTTT. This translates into CAWSGEGLTEAFF.

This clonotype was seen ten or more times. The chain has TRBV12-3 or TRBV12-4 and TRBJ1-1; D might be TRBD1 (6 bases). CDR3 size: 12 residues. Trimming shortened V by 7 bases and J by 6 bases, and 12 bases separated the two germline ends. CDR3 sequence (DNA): TGTGCCAGCACTCTTCGGGGGCCTGAAGCTTTCTTT. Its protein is CASTLRGPEAFF.